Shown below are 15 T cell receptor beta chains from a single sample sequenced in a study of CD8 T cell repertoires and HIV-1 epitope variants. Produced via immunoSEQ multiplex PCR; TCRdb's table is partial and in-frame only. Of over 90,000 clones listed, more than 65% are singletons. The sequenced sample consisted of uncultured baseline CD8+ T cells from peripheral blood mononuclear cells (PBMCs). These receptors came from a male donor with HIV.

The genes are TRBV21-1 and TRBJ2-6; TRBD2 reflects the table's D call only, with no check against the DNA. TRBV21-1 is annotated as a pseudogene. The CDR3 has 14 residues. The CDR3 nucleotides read TGTGCCGGGCGGGCCCAATCTGGGGCCAACGTCCTGACTTTC. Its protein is CAGRAQSGANVLTF.

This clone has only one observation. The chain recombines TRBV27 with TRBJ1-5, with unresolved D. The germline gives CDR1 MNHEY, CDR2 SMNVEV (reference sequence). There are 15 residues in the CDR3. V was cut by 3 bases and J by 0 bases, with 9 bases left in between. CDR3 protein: CASSLGRYSNQPQHF. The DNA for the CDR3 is TGTGCCAGCAGTTTGGGTCGGTATAGCAATCAGCCCCAGCATTTT.

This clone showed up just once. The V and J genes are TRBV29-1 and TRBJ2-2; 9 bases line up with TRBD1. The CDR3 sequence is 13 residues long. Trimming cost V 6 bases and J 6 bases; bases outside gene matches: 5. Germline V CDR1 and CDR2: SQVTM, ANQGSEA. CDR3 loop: CSVGTGLSGELFF. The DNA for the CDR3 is TGCAGCGTGGGGACAGGGTTGTCCGGGGAGCTGTTTTTT.

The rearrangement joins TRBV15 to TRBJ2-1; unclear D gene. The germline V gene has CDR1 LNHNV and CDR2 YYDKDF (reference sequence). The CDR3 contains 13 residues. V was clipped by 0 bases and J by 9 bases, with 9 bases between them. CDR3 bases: TGTGCCACCAGCAGAGATCGCCCGAGTGAGCAGTTCTTC. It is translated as CATSRDRPSEQFF.

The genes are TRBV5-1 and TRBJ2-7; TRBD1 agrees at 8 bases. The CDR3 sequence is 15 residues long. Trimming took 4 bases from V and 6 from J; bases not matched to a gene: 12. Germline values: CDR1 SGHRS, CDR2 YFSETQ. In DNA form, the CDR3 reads TGCGCCAGCAGCCCAGACAGGGGAGGATGGAGCGAGCAGTACTTC. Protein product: CASSPDRGGWSEQYF.

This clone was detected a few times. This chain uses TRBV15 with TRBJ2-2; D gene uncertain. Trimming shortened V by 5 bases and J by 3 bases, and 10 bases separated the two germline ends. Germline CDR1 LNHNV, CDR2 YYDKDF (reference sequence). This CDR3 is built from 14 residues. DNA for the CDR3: TGTGCCACCAGCTTGTTCGTTTACACCGGGGAGCTGTTTTTT. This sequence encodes CATSLFVYTGELFF.

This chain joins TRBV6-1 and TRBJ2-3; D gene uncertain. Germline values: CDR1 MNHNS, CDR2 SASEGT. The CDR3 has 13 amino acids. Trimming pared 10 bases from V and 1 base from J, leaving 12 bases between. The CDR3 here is CAIKKGGTDTQYF. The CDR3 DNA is TGTGCCATCAAGAAAGGTGGCACAGATACGCAGTATTTT.

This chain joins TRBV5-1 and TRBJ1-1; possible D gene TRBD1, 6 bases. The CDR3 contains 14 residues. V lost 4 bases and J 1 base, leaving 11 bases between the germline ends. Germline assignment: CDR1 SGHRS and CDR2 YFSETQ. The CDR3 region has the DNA TGCGCCAGCAGCAGGACAGTCCAGAACACTGAAGCTTTCTTT. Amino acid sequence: CASSRTVQNTEAFF.

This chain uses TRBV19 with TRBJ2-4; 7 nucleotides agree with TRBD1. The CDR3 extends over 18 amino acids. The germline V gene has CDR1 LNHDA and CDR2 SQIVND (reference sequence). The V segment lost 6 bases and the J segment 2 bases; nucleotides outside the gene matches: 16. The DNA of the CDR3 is TGTGCCAGTAGATCCACCCTGACAGGGATGTTAACCAAAAACATTCAGTACTTC. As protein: CASRSTLTGMLTKNIQYF. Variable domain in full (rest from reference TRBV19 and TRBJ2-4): DGGITQSPKYLFRKEGQNVTLSCEQNLNHDAMYWYRQDPGQGLRLIYYSQIVNDFQKGDIAEGYSVSREKKESFPLTVTSAQKNPTAFYLCASRSTLTGMLTKNIQYFGAGTRLSVL.

The CDR3 DNA sequence: TGTGCCAGCAGTGGGGCTAGTGAGGAGACCCAGTACTTC. Translation gives CASSGASEETQYF. The V gene is TRBV2, the J gene TRBJ2-5; D gene uncertain. There are 13 residues in the CDR3. The germline CDR1 and CDR2 sequences are SNHLY and FYNNEI. Trimming took off 4 bases at V and 5 bases at J, with 11 bases between the two ends.

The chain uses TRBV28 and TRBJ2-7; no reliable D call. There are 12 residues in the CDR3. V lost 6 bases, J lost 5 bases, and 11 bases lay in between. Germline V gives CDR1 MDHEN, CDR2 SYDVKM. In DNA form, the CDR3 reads TGTGCCAGCAGCCGTTTTGGGGACGAGCAGTACTTC. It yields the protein CASSRFGDEQYF.

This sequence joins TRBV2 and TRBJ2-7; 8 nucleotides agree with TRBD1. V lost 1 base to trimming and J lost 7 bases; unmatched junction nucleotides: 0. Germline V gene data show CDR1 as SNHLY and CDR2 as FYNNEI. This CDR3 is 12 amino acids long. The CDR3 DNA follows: TGTGCCAGCAGTGAAGGGGACAGGGAGCAGTACTTC. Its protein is CASSEGDREQYF.

In DNA, the CDR3 is TGTGCCAGCAGCGGAACAGGACTAGCGGGCACAGATACGCAGTATTTT. Its protein product is CASSGTGLAGTDTQYF. V and J are TRBV9 and TRBJ2-3; 10 bases map to TRBD2. This CDR3 spans 16 amino acids. Germline assignment: CDR1 SGDLS and CDR2 YYNGEE. The V segment lost 3 bases and the J segment 1 base; nucleotides outside the gene matches: 5.

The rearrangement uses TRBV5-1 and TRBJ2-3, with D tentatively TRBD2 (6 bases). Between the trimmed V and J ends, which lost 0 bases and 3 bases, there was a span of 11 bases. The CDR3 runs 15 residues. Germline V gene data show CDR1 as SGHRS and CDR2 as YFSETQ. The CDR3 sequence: CASSLAGSGTDTQYF. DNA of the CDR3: TGCGCCAGCAGCTTGGCCGGGAGTGGGACAGATACGCAGTATTTT.

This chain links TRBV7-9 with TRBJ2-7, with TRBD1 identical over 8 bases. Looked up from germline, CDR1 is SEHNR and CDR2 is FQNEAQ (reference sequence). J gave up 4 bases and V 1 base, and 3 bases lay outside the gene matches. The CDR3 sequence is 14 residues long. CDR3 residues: CASSLGQGAYEQYF. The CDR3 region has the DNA TGTGCCAGCAGCTTAGGGCAGGGGGCTTACGAGCAGTACTTC.